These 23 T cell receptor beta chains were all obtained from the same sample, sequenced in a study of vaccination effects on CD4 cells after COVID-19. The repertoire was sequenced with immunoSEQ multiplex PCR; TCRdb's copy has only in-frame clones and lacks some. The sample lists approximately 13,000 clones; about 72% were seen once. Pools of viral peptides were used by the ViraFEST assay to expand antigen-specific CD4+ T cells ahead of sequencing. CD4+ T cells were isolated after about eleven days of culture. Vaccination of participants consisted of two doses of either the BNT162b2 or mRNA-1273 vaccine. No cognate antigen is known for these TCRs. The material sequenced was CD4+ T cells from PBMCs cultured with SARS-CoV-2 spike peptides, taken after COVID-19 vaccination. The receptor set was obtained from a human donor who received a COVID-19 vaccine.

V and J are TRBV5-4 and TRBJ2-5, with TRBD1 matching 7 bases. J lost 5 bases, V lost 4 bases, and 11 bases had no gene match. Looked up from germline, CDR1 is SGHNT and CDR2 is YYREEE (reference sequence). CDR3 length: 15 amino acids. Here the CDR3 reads CASSPGGSWRETQYF. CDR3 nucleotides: TGTGCCAGCAGCCCAGGGGGATCATGGAGGGAGACCCAGTACTTC.

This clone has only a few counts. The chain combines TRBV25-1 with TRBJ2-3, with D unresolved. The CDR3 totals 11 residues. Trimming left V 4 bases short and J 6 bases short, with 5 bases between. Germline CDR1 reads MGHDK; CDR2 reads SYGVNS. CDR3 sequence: CASSVGDTQYF. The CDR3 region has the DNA TGTGCCAGCAGTGTGGGGGATACGCAGTATTTT.

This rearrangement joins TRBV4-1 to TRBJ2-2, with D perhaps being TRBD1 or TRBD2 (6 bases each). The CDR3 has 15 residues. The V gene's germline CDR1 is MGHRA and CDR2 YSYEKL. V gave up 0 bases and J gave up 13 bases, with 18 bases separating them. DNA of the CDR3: TGCGCCAGCAGCCAAGAGATAAGGGGGGATCCGGGGCTGTTTTTT. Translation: CASSQEIRGDPGLFF.

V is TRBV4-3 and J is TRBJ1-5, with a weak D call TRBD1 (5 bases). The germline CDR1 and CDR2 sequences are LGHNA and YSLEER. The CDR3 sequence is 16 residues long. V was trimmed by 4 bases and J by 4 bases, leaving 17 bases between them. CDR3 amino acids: CASSLSIRGGNQPQHF. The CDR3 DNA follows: TGCGCCAGCAGCCTTTCCATTCGGGGGGGAAATCAGCCCCAGCATTTT.

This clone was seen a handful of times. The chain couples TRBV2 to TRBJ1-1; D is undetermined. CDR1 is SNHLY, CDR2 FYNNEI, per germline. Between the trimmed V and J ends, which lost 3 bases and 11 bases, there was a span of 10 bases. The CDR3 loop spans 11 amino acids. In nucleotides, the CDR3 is TGTGCCAGCAGTGACCAGGTAATGGCTTTCTTT. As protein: CASSDQVMAFF.

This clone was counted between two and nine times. Written as DNA, the CDR3 is TGTGCCAGCAGTTACTCGGAAAATTCACCCCTCCACTTT. Amino acid sequence: CASSYSENSPLHF. J is TRBJ1-6 and V is TRBV6-2 or TRBV6-3; D remains unclear. The CDR3 covers 13 residues. Trimming left V 0 bases short and J 7 bases short, with 4 bases between. Germline V CDR1 and CDR2: MNHEY, SVGEGT.

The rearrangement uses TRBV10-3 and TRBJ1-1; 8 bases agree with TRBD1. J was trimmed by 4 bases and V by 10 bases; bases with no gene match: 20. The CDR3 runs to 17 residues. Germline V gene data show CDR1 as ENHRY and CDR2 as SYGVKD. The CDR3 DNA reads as TGTGCCACGAACCCCGGGACAGGAGGAAGAAGTGGCACTGAAGCTTTCTTT. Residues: CATNPGTGGRSGTEAFF.

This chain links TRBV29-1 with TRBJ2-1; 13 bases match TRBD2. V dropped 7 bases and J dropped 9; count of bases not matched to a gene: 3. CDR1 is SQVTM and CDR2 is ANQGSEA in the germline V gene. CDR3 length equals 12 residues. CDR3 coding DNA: TGCAGCGCACTAGCGGGGGGGAGTGAGCAGTTCTTC. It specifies CSALAGGSEQFF.

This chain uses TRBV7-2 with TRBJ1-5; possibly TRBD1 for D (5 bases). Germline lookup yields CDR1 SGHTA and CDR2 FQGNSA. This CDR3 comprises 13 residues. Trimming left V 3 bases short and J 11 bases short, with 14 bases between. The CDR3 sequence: CASSFGDGRAQHF. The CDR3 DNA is TGTGCCAGCAGCTTCGGTGATGGCAGGGCCCAGCATTTT.

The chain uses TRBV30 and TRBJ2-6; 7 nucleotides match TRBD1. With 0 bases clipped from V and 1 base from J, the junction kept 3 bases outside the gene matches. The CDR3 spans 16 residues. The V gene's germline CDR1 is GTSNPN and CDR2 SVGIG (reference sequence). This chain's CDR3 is CAWSVGGVSGANVLTF. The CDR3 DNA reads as TGTGCCTGGAGTGTAGGGGGCGTGTCTGGGGCCAACGTCCTGACTTTC.

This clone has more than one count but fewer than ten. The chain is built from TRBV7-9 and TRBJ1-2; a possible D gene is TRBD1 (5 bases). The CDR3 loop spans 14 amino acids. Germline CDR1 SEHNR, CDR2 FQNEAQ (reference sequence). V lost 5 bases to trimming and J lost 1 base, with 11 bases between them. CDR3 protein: CASSKTDLNYGYTF. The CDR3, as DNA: TGTGCCAGCAGCAAGACAGACCTTAACTATGGCTACACCTTC. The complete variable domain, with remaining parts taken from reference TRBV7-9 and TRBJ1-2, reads DTGVSQNPRHKITKRGQNVTFRCDPISEHNRLYWYRQTLGQGPEFLTYFQNEAQLEKSRLLSDRFSAERPKGSFSTLEIQRTEQGDSAMYLCASSKTDLNYGYTFGSGTRLTVV.

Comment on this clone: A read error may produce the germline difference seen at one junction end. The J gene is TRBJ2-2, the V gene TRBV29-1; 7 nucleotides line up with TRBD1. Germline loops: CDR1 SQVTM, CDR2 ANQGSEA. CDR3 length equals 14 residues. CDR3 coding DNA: TGCAGCGTGCGGAGACAGGGTAACAACGGGGAGCTGTTTTTT. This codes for CSVRRQGNNGELFF.

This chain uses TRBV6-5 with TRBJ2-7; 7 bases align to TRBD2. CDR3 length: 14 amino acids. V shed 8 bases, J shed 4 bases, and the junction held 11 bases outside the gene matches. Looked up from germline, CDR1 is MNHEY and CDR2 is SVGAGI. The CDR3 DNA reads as TGTGCCAGCCTTGGACTAGGCTCCTTTTACGAGCAGTACTTC. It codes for CASLGLGSFYEQYF.

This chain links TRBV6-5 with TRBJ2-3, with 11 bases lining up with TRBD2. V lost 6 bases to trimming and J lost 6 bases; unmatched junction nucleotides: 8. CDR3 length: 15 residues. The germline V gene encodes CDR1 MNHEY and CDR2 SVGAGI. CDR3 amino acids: CASRDLAGGRDTQYF. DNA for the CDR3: TGTGCCAGCAGAGACTTAGCGGGGGGGCGGGATACGCAGTATTTT.

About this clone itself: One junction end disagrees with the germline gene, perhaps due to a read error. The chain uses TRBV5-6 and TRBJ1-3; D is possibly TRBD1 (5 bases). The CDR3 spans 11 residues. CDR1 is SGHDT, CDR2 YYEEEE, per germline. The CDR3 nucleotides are TGTGCCAGCAGCCGGTGGGGTCAGGGACATTTT. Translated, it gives CASSRWGQGHF.

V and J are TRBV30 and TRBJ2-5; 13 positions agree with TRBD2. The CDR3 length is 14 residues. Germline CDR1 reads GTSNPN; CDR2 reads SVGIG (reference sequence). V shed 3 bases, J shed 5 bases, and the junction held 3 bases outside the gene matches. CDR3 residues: CAWRTSGGRETQYF. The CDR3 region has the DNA TGTGCCTGGAGGACTAGCGGGGGGAGGGAGACCCAGTACTTC.

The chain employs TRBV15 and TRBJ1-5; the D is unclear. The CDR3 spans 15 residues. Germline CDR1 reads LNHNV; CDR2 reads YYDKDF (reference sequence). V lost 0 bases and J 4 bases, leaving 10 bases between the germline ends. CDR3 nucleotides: TGTGCCACCAGCAGAGACGAGGTGTGGAATCAGCCCCAGCATTTT. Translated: CATSRDEVWNQPQHF.

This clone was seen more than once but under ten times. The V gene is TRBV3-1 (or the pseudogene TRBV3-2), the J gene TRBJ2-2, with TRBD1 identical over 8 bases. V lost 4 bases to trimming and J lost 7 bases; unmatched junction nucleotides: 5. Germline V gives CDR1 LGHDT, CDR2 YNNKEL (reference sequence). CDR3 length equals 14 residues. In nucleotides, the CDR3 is TGTGCCAGCAGCCCTCAGGGGGCCGGCGGGGAGCTGTTTTTT. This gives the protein CASSPQGAGGELFF.

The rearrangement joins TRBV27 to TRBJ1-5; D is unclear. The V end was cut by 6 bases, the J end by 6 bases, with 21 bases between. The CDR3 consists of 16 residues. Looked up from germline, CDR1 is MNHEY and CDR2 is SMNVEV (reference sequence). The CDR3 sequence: CASRPAGGSIAQPQHF. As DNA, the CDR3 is TGTGCCAGCAGGCCAGCGGGCGGATCTATCGCTCAGCCCCAGCATTTT.

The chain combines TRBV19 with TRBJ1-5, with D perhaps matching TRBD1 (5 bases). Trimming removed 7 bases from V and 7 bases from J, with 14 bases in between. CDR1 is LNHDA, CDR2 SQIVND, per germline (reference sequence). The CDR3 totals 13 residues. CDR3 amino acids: CASTKGGGQPQHF. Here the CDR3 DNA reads TGTGCCAGTACCAAAGGCGGGGGGCAGCCCCAGCATTTT.

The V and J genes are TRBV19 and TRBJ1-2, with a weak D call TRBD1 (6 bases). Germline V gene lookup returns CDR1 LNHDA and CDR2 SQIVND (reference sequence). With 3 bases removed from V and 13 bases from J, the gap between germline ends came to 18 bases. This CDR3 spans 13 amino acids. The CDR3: CASSIVGGRFFTF. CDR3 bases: TGTGCCAGTAGTATTGTTGGGGGGCGCTTTTTCACCTTC.

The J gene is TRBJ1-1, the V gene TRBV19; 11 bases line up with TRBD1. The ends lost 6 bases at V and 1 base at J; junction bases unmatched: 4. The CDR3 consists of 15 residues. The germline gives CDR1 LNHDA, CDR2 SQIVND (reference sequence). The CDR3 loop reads CASSGDRGSNTEAFF. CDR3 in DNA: TGTGCCAGTAGCGGGGACAGGGGGTCGAACACTGAAGCTTTCTTT. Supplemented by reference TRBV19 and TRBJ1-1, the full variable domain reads DGGITQSPKYLFRKEGQNVTLSCEQNLNHDAMYWYRQDPGQGLRLIYYSQIVNDFQKGDIAEGYSVSREKKESFPLTVTSAQKNPTAFYLCASSGDRGSNTEAFFGQGTRLTVV.

The CDR3 sequence: CASSHLTGPSSYNEQFF. The DNA of the CDR3 is TGCGCCAGCAGCCATCTGACAGGGCCCAGCTCCTACAATGAGCAGTTCTTC. V usage is TRBV4-1 and J usage is TRBJ2-1; 7 bases are a match to TRBD1. Germline CDR1 reads MGHRA; CDR2 reads YSYEKL. The CDR3 has 17 amino acids. V dropped 3 bases and J dropped 0; count of bases not matched to a gene: 8.